These 5 T cell receptor beta chains came from one sample sequenced in a study of identical twins. TCRdb reprocessed the 5' RACE reads with MiXCR, giving one entry per CDR3 protein. The profile shows nearly 250,000 distinct CDR3 sequences, 5.5% to 8% of them singletons. These records were also assigned to another study, of yellow fever vaccine responses in identical twins.

The specimen was memory (CD45RO+) T cells sorted from blood. These receptors were collected from a young woman in good health.

This clonotype turned up a few times. V gene TRBV12-3 or TRBV12-4 combines with J gene TRBJ1-2; D not resolved. V lost 10 bases and J 3 bases, leaving 15 bases between the germline ends. The CDR3 is 13 residues long. DNA of the CDR3: TGTGCCACCCGGGGAGGACGCGACTATGGCTACACCTTC. The encoded protein is CATRGGRDYGYTF.

This clonotype was counted many times. This rearrangement joins TRBV10-2 to TRBJ2-2, with unresolved D. This CDR3 has 12 residues. Germline V gives CDR1 WSHSY, CDR2 SAAADI. V gave up 1 base and J gave up 5 bases, with 2 bases separating them. The DNA of the CDR3 is TGCGCCAGCAGTGAGTTGACCGGGGAGCTGTTTTTT. Translated, it gives CASSELTGELFF.

By proportion, this clonotype is medium-sized. V gene TRBV12-3 or TRBV12-4 combines with J gene TRBJ1-5, with D maybe TRBD1 (5 bases). Trimming took off 5 bases at V and 1 base at J, with 6 bases between the two ends. This CDR3 comprises 13 residues. CDR3 nucleotide sequence: TGTGCCAGCAGTCGGGACAGCAATCAGCCCCAGCATTTT. Translating gives CASSRDSNQPQHF.

This clonotype was counted a few times. In nucleotides, the CDR3 is TGCGCCAGCAGGAGGCAGGGGTTGAACACCGGGGAGCTGTTTTTT. Translated: CASRRQGLNTGELFF. J is TRBJ2-2 and V is TRBV4-1; a possible D gene is TRBD1 (6 bases). The CDR3 is 15 residues long. Trimming stripped 6 bases from V and 1 base from J, with 12 bases between. Looked up from germline, CDR1 is MGHRA and CDR2 is YSYEKL.

The chain is built from TRBV6-4 and TRBJ2-7; 9 bases are a match to TRBD1. This CDR3 is built from 15 residues. Germline-derived CDR1 and CDR2 are MRHNA and SNTAGT. J was trimmed by 4 bases and V by 3 bases; bases with no gene match: 7. In nucleotides, the CDR3 is TGTGCCAGCAGTGAAAAGAGGGACAGGGCGTACGAGCAGTACGTC. It translates to CASSEKRDRAYEQYV.